The source of this T cell receptor beta chain is a study of control samples from healthy donors and cancer patients. The repertoire was sequenced with immunoSEQ multiplex PCR; TCRdb's copy has only in-frame clones and lacks some. The data show approximately 110,000 clones, with 83% seen just once and around 13% held by the top ten. Per germline, CDR1 SGHRS and CDR2 YFSETQ. J lost 10 bases, V lost 4 bases, and 12 bases had no gene match. This CDR3 is 14 amino acids long. The clonotype was recovered from a woman between 45 and 65 years old in good health. What was sequenced was blood. V and J are TRBV5-1 and TRBJ1-1, with TRBD1 matching over 8 bases. The CDR3 nucleotides are TGCGCCAGCAGCGCGACAGGGGTCGGGTATGCAGCTTTCTTT. Protein product: CASSATGVGYAAFF.